This T cell receptor beta chain was documented in a study of vaccination and CD4 T cells after COVID-19. V lost 6 bases and J 4 bases, leaving 21 bases between the germline ends. The CDR3 totals 16 residues. CDR1 is MNHEY and CDR2 is SVGEGT in the germline V gene. On this clonotype: Its antigen is unidentified.

Study-wide points: There was no significant change from 21 to 38 median reactive clonotypes.

Noted treatment: approximately 9-day PBMC culture with coronavirus spike peptide pools or control peptides (ViraFEST assay). Alongside about 9.1 IU/ml IL-2 and about 9.5 ug/ml peptide pools, PBMCs were cultured at a few million per well. From the approximately ten-day cultures, CD4+ T cells were isolated by negative selection. CD4+ T cells that had been cultured provided DNA sequenced with the Oncomine TCR Beta short-read assay. After culture, CD4+ T cells served as the source for genomic DNA extraction. A single record per CDR3 protein comes from TCRdb applying MiXCR to the PCR reads. The data contain about 15,000 distinct CDR3 sequences, 45% to 70% of them singletons.

The origin of this receptor is a human donor who had recovered from COVID-19. The V gene is TRBV6-2 or TRBV6-3, the J gene TRBJ1-2, with D unresolved. The source material was CD4+ T cells from blood, cultured in vitro. The CDR3 reads CASRPPEGRRGYGYTF. DNA of the CDR3: TGTGCCAGCAGACCCCCGGAGGGCCGGCGCGGCTATGGCTACACCTTC.